The source of this T cell receptor beta chain is a study of T cell responses to AZD1222 COVID-19 vaccine. Remarks on this clone: What it recognizes is unknown.

Study-wide results and limits: The donor cohort was predominantly white British with a female majority, and clonal diversity may have been underestimated. Baseline antibody screening turned up just five to seven seropositive AZD1222 recipients.

Some clones are missing from TCRdb's copy, which holds only in-frame ones; the method was immunoSEQ multiplex PCR. The sample shows about 170,000 clones, about 92% of them seen only once. The germline V gene encodes CDR1 MNHEY and CDR2 SMNVEV (reference sequence). V lost 0 bases and J 3 bases, leaving 11 bases between the germline ends. The CDR3 is 16 amino acids. The chain employs TRBV27 and TRBJ2-2; perhaps TRBD2 as D (6 bases). This receptor was identified in an adult in good health. The starting material was peripheral blood, obtained on day 0 of AZD1222 vaccination. CDR3 sequence reads: CASSLSWRGDTGELFF. As DNA, the CDR3 is TGTGCCAGCAGTTTATCGTGGCGGGGCGACACCGGGGAGCTGTTTTTT.